One sample yielded the 10 T cell receptor beta chains listed below, sequenced in a study of T cell changes during pregnancy in multiple sclerosis. Libraries were prepared by immunoSEQ multiplex PCR; TCRdb keeps only in-frame clonotypes and omits some of them. The sample yields approximately 110,000 clones, just over 90% seen once. This sample comprised peripheral blood, obtained after pregnancy. The receptor set was obtained from a female donor with multiple sclerosis, enrolled in a pregnancy study.

V usage is TRBV9 and J usage is TRBJ1-5, with D unresolved. The length of the CDR3 is 14 residues. V lost 0 bases, J lost 5 bases, and 9 bases lay in between. Per the germline V gene, CDR1 is SGDLS and CDR2 is YYNGEE. The CDR3 protein is CASSVGPGYQPQHF. CDR3 bases: TGTGCCAGCAGCGTAGGTCCAGGTTATCAGCCCCAGCATTTT.

V usage is TRBV7-9 and J usage is TRBJ2-5; D is uncertain. The germline V and J ends were trimmed by 3 bases and 1 base, with 9 bases remaining between them. The CDR3 runs 14 residues. Germline CDR1 SEHNR, CDR2 FQNEAQ (reference sequence). CDR3 protein: CASSFRGTQETQYF. The CDR3, as DNA: TGTGCCAGCAGCTTTAGAGGTACCCAAGAGACCCAGTACTTC.

This chain uses TRBV2 with TRBJ1-2; a weak D match, TRBD1 (5 bases). CDR1 and CDR2 (germline): SNHLY, FYNNEI. The CDR3 length is 17 residues. V was pared by 6 bases and J by 1 base, with 21 bases between. CDR3 DNA: TGTGCCAGCAGCTCACCATTACAGGTCCTCTATAACTATGGCTACACCTTC. This gives the protein CASSSPLQVLYNYGYTF.

The chain carries TRBV9 and TRBJ1-1; 8 bases agree with TRBD1. The CDR3 covers 15 residues. V lost 3 bases to trimming and J lost 3 bases; unmatched junction nucleotides: 7. Germline lookup yields CDR1 SGDLS and CDR2 YYNGEE. The CDR3: CASSARQGLYTEAFF. CDR3 in DNA: TGTGCCAGCAGCGCCCGACAGGGGTTGTACACTGAAGCTTTCTTT.

The J gene is TRBJ2-5, the V gene TRBV5-1; 15 bases line up with TRBD2. The CDR3 is made up of 17 amino acids. V was clipped by 4 bases and J by 4 bases; unmatched bases: 8. Germline CDR1 is SGHRS and CDR2 is YFSETQ. CDR3 residues: CASSPGLAGGLGETQYF. DNA for the CDR3: TGCGCCAGCAGCCCCGGACTAGCGGGGGGGCTGGGAGAGACCCAGTACTTC.

This clone occurred once. V and J are TRBV6-6 and TRBJ2-5; 11 bases line up with TRBD2. The junction had 6 bases not matched to a gene; V was cut back by 7 bases and J by 5 bases. Germline V lookup: CDR1 MNHNY, CDR2 SVGAGI (reference sequence). This CDR3 is built from 14 residues. CDR3 DNA sequence: TGTGCCAGCACCCTTAGCGGGGGGGCGGAGACCCAGTACTTC. Translation gives CASTLSGGAETQYF.

The V and J genes are TRBV6-5 and TRBJ2-1, with 12 bases identical to TRBD1. The CDR3 has 16 residues. In germline, CDR1 is MNHEY, CDR2 SVGAGI. V gave up 4 bases and J gave up 8 bases; unmatched junction bases: 9. The CDR3 nucleotides read TGTGCCAGCAGTTTTCCCGGGACAGGGGGCTGGCATGAGCAGTTCTTC. Its protein is CASSFPGTGGWHEQFF.

The genes are TRBV11-3 and TRBJ2-7; weak D call: TRBD2 (6 bases). The CDR3 runs to 12 residues. V was cut by 4 bases and J by 6 bases, with 10 bases left in between. Germline-derived CDR1 and CDR2 are SGHNT and YENEEA. CDR3 nucleotides: TGTGCCAGCAGCTCCCCCGGGGGCGAGCAGTACTTC. It is translated as CASSSPGGEQYF.

The chain employs TRBV6-6 and TRBJ2-2; no clear D. This CDR3 region has 14 residues. V was trimmed by 10 bases and J by 0 bases, leaving 12 bases between them. Looked up from germline, CDR1 is MNHNY and CDR2 is SVGAGI (reference sequence). CDR3 sequence (DNA): TGTGCCACCTGCCCACCGGCGAACACCGGGGAGCTGTTTTTT. It specifies CATCPPANTGELFF.

V and J are TRBV5-1 and TRBJ2-2, with D possibly TRBD2 on 5 matching bases. Trimming took off 2 bases at V and 0 bases at J, with 8 bases between the two ends. The germline CDR1 and CDR2 sequences are SGHRS and YFSETQ. CDR3 length: 15 residues. CDR3 region: CASSFASTNTGELFF. Here the CDR3 DNA reads TGCGCCAGCAGCTTCGCTAGCACGAACACCGGGGAGCTGTTTTTT.